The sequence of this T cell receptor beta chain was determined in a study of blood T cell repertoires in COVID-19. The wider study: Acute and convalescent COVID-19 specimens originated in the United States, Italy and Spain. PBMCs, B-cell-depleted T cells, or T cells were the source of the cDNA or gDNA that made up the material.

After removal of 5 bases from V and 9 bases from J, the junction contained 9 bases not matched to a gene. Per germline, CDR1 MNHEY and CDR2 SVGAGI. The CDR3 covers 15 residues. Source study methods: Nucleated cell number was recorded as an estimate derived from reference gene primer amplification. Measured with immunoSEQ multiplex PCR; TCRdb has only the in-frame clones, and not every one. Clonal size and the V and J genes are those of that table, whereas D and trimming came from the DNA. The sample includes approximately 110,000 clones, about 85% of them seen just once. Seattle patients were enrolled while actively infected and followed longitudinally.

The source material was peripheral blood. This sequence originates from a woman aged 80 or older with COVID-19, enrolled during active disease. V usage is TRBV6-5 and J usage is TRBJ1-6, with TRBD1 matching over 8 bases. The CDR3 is CASSIYPGGSSPLHF. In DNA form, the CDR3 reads TGTGCCAGCAGTATTTACCCAGGGGGCAGTTCACCCCTCCACTTT.